The rows below give T cell receptor beta chains drawn from one sample of a study of cytomegalovirus exposure and HLA in healthy donors. Generated by immunoSEQ multiplex PCR, the TCRdb table keeps only in-frame clones and is missing some. The data contain 160,000 or so clones, 70% to 80% of them singletons. The sequenced sample consisted of PBMCs. The receptors shown here come from a woman aged 50 to 65 in good health and CMV-seronegative. The CDR3 runs from the conserved cysteine through the conserved F or W. The order of the fields is J gene, clone size, D gene, V gene, CDR3 DNA, CDR3 protein. D genes are given only for firm matches. Clone sizes are given selectively: once, few, many, or a class where the clone is expanded.

TRBJ2-7 once - TRBV27 TGTGCCAGCAGCTCAAACTACTACGAGCAGTACTTC CASSSNYYEQYF
TRBJ1-4 - TRBD1 TRBV4-3 TGCGCCAGCAGCCAAGAATCGACAGGGGGTTATGAAAAACTGTTTTTT CASSQESTGGYEKLFF
TRBJ1-4 once TRBD1 TRBV18 TGTGCCAGCTCACCGACAGGGGTGGGACCTAATGAAAAACTGTTTTTT CASSPTGVGPNEKLFF
TRBJ2-7 - - TRBV7-4 TGTGCCAGCAGCTCCCCAGGGGTCAGCCTATTCTACGAGCAGTACTTC CASSSPGVSLFYEQYF
TRBJ2-1 once - TRBV30 TGTGCCTGGAGTGTCACAAATCCCCTTAATGAGCAGTTCTTC CAWSVTNPLNEQFF
TRBJ1-2 - TRBD1 TRBV19 TGTGCCAGTAGTGGCCCGGGACAGGGAGTTTTGGGCTACACCTTC CASSGPGQGVLGYTF
TRBJ2-5 - TRBD1 TRBV7-2 TGTGCCAGCAGCACTTCCGGGACAGCACAAGAGACCCAGTACTTC CASSTSGTAQETQYF
TRBJ1-5 - TRBD1 TRBV30 TGTGCCTGGACACGGGGGACAGGCGTCTTCAATCAGCCCCAGCATTTT CAWTRGTGVFNQPQHF
TRBJ1-5 - TRBD1 TRBV28 TGTGCCAGCAGTCACCGGACAGGGGAGGTTCAGCCCCAGCATTTT CASSHRTGEVQPQHF
TRBJ1-1 - TRBD1 TRBV11-2 TGTGCCAGCAGCTCCCTCCCGGGACAGCCCATGAACACTGAAGCTTTCTTT CASSSLPGQPMNTEAFF
TRBJ1-5 - TRBD1 TRBV7-9 TGTGCCAGCAGCCGACAGGGGAATGGTCAGCCCCAGCATTTT CASSRQGNGQPQHF
TRBJ2-5 few TRBD2 TRBV18 TGTGCCAGCTCACCACCGAGAGCGGGGGGTATTAGAGAGACCCAGTACTTC CASSPPRAGGIRETQYF
TRBJ2-5 once - TRBV15 TGTGCCACCAGCAGAGAGGTACAACAGGGCCAAGAGACCCAGTACTTC CATSREVQQGQETQYF
TRBJ2-1 few - TRBV9 TGTGCCAGCAGCATTAGCGAGAGCTCCTACAATGAGCAGTTCTTC CASSISESSYNEQFF
TRBJ1-1 - - TRBV28 TGTGCCAGCAGTGTCGGGACTTTTTTCGCTGAAGCTTTCTTT CASSVGTFFAEAFF
TRBJ2-1 - - TRBV7-2 TGTGCCAGCAGCTTAGATAGGGGGGGATACAATGAGCAGTTCTTC CASSLDRGGYNEQFF
TRBJ2-7 - - TRBV11-2 TGTGCCAGCAGCCAACTCTCCTACGAGCAGTACTTC CASSQLSYEQYF
TRBJ1-2 - - TRBV6-5 TGTGCCAGCAGTTACTACGACACCGGAGGTGGCTACACCTTC CASSYYDTGGGYTF
TRBJ2-2 - - TRBV5-1 TGCGCCAGCACCCGGGGGGCCACGAACACCGGGGAGCTGTTTTTT CASTRGATNTGELFF
TRBJ1-5 - - TRBV6-5 TGTGCCAGCAGTTACGAGGCAGGGAGCAATCAGCCCCAGCATTTT CASSYEAGSNQPQHF
TRBJ2-1 - - TRBV9 TGTGCCAGCAGCCCGAGCTGGGGGGATGAGCAGTTCTTC CASSPSWGDEQFF
TRBJ2-7 - - TRBV9 TGTGCCAGCAGCTTCGAGGGAGGCTACGAGCAGTACTTC CASSFEGGYEQYF
TRBJ1-4 - - TRBV7-9 TGTGCCAGCAGCCCAGAGGCCCGGGGTACTAATGAAAAACTGTTTTTT CASSPEARGTNEKLFF
TRBJ1-5 - - TRBV21-1 TGTGCCAGCAGCAAAGGAACAGGGGGACGGGGCAATCAGCCCCAGCATTTT CASSKGTGGRGNQPQHF
TRBJ2-7 - TRBD2 TRBV25-1 TGTGCCAGCACGGCGGGGGGGAGGGCGTCCGAGCAGTACTTC CASTAGGRASEQYF
TRBJ2-5 - - TRBV11-3 TGTGCCAGCAGCTCTAGACAGGACGGGGAGACCCAGTACTTC CASSSRQDGETQYF
TRBJ1-5 few - TRBV21-1 TGTGCCAGCAGCTCGCGGACAGGGGGCTGTCAGCCCCAGCATTTT CASSSRTGGCQPQHF
TRBJ2-7 - - TRBV7-2 TGTGCCAGCAGCTCACAGTTAACTGGCGAGCAGTACTTC CASSSQLTGEQYF
TRBJ2-1 - - TRBV28 TGTGCCAGCAGTGATCTCAGGGTTGATGAGCAGTTCTTC CASSDLRVDEQFF
TRBJ2-5 - TRBD1 TRBV14 TGTGCCAGCAGCCAGGCCAGAGGGACAGGGCCGCGGGCGGAGACCCAGTACTTC CASSQARGTGPRAETQYF
TRBJ2-3 once TRBD1 TRBV12-5 TGTGCTAGTGGCCCGGGACAGGGCACAGATACGCAGTATTTT CASGPGQGTDTQYF
TRBJ2-7 - TRBD2 TRBV10-1 TGCGCCAGCAGTGAGTCGGAGCGGGACGGGACCTACGAGCAGTACTTC CASSESERDGTYEQYF
TRBJ2-7 - TRBD1 TRBV7-2 TGTGCCAGCAGCGTAGGACAGGTCGGCGAGCAGTACTTC CASSVGQVGEQYF
TRBJ1-1 - - TRBV4-3 TGCGCCAGCAGCCACCACGACAGGAACACTGAAGCTTTCTTT CASSHHDRNTEAFF
TRBJ1-6 - - TRBV10-1 TGCGCCAGCAGTAGGGGGAGTTCCTCAAATTCACCCCTCCACTTT CASSRGSSSNSPLHF
TRBJ2-3 few - TRBV6-5 TGTGCCAGCAGCCCGCGGAACACAGATACGCAGTATTTT CASSPRNTDTQYF
TRBJ2-7 - - TRBV7-2 TGTGCCAGCAGCGCACTAGTAGATGAGCAGTACTTC CASSALVDEQYF
TRBJ1-1 - TRBD1 TRBV27 TGTGCCAGCAGTTTTGGGTCTGGGACAGCGCCAGCTTTCTTT CASSFGSGTAPAFF
TRBJ1-1 - - TRBV28 TGTGCCAGCATGGGCTCTTACGGGGTGAACACTGAAGCTTTCTTT CASMGSYGVNTEAFF
TRBJ1-2 - TRBD1 TRBV28 TGTGCCAGCAGCTCTACCGGACAGGTTAGCTATGGCTACACCTTC CASSSTGQVSYGYTF
TRBJ1-2 - TRBD1 TRBV9 TGTGCCAGCAGCTCCCGGGACAGGGGAGGAGGGGGCTATGGCTACACCTTC CASSSRDRGGGGYGYTF
TRBJ1-2 - - TRBV9 TGTGCCAGCAGCGTAGGACAGATGGATGGCTACACCTTC CASSVGQMDGYTF
TRBJ1-1 once - TRBV28 TGTGCCAGTAGTAGGCAACAAACTAAAATCACTGAAGCTTTCTTT CASSRQQTKITEAFF
TRBJ2-7 - TRBD2 TRBV28 TGTGCCAGCAGTTGGTCGGGAGCGGGAAGAATTTACGAGCAGTACTTC CASSWSGAGRIYEQYF
TRBJ1-1 - - TRBV19 TGTGCCAGTAGTATCCAAACTCCGAACACTGAAGCTTTCTTT CASSIQTPNTEAFF
TRBJ2-3 - - TRBV4-3 TGCGCCAGCAGCCAAGGTCGACGGGACACAGATACGCAGTATTTT CASSQGRRDTDTQYF
TRBJ2-7 - TRBD1 TRBV6-5 TGTGCCAGCAGTTACCGGGACAGGGGACCTTACGAGCAGTACTTC CASSYRDRGPYEQYF
TRBJ2-6 - - TRBV6-1 TGTGCCAGCACCAACTCTGGGGCCAACGTCCTGACTTTC CASTNSGANVLTF
TRBJ2-1 - TRBD1 TRBV28 TGTGCCAGCAGTTTACTCCCCGGACAGGTCGGTTTAAATGAGCAGTTCTTC CASSLLPGQVGLNEQFF
TRBJ2-5 - TRBD2 TRBV5-4 TGTGCCAGCAGCTTGTTCTATGGACTAGCTCCCGAGACCCAGTACTTC CASSLFYGLAPETQYF
TRBJ1-1 - - TRBV9 TGTGCCAGCAGCGTAGGTAGTTTATCGAACACTGAAGCTTTCTTT CASSVGSLSNTEAFF
TRBJ1-1 - - TRBV7-2 TGTGCCAGCAGCTTATTCATTTGGAACACTGAAGCTTTCTTT CASSLFIWNTEAFF
TRBJ1-5 - TRBD1 TRBV10-3 TGTGCCATCAACTCGGACAGGGGGGAACAGCCCCAGCATTTT CAINSDRGEQPQHF
TRBJ2-7 few TRBD2 TRBV2 TGTGCCAGCATAGCCGAGCGGGGGAGTCGACCCTACGAGCAGTACTTC CASIAERGSRPYEQYF
TRBJ2-1 once TRBD1 TRBV18 TGTGCCAGCTCGGGACAGGGGGTGAATGAGCAGTTCTTC CASSGQGVNEQFF
TRBJ2-1 - TRBD2 TRBV14 TGTGCCAGCAGCCAAGCTGCGGGACTAGGGCGGTATGAGCAGTTCTTC CASSQAAGLGRYEQFF
TRBJ1-2 - TRBD1 TRBV7-9 TGTGCCAGCAGCCTAGGACAGGGTTCTTATGGCTACACCTTC CASSLGQGSYGYTF